The clone carrying this T cell receptor (beta chain) was seen a few times. The antigen is unknown. The repertoire was sequenced with immunoSEQ multiplex PCR; TCRdb's copy has only in-frame clones and lacks some. In the table there are around 75,000 clones, 85% to 90% of which are singletons. Healthy donors had no documented immune events, such as infections, while sampled. The data were obtained in a study of identifying expanded T cells in peripheral blood. Study results and caveats: Over approximately two and four weeks, about 16 and 20 clones changed, versus around 1.1 between replicates. Across healthy donors, higher total template counts meant significantly greater approximately 2-week count variance.

From germline, CDR1 is SNHLY and CDR2 FYNNEI. V was pared by 1 base and J by 3 bases, with 21 bases between. CDR3 length: 19 residues. The sequence came from a person between 18 and 75 years old in good health. Sample: blood. The rearrangement uses TRBV2 and TRBJ2-2, with a tentative D call TRBD2 (6 bases). The CDR3: CASSEELGLNRFDTGELFF. CDR3 DNA sequence: TGTGCCAGCAGTGAAGAGTTGGGACTCAACCGCTTCGACACCGGGGAGCTGTTTTTT.